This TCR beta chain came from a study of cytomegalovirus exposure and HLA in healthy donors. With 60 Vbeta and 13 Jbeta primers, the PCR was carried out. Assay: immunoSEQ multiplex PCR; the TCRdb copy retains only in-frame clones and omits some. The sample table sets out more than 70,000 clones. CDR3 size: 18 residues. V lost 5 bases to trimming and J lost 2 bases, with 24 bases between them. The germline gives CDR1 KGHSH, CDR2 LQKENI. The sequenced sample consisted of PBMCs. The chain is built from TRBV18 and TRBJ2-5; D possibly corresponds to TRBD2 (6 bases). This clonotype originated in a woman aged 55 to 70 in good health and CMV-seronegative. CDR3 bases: TGTGCCAGCTCATCCTTTCGAGCGGGTCGCCTGGGGCAAGAGACCCAGTACTTC. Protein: CASSSFRAGRLGQETQYF.